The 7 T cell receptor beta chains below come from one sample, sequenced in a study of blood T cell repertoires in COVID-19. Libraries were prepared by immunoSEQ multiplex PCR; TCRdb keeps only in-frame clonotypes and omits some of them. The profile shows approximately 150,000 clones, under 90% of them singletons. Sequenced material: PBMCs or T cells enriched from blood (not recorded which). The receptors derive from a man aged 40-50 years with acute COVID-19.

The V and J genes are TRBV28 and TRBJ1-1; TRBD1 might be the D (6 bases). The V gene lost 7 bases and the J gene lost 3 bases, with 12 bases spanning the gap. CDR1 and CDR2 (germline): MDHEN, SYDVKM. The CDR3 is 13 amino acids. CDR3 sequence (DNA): TGTGCCAGCAAGGAGGGGGGGGACACTGAAGCTTTCTTT. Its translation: CASKEGGDTEAFF.

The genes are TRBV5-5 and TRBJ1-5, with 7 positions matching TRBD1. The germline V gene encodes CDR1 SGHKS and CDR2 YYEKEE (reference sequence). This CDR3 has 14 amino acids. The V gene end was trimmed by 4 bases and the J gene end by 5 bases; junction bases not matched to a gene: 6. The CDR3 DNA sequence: TGTGCCAGCAGCATGACAGGGCTCTATCAGCCCCAGCATTTT. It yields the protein CASSMTGLYQPQHF. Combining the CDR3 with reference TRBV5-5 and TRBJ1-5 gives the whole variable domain DAGVTQSPTHLIKTRGQQVTLRCSPISGHKSVSWYQQVLGQGPQFIFQYYEKEERGRGNFPDRFSARQFPNYSSELNVNALLLGDSALYLCASSMTGLYQPQHFGDGTRLSIL.

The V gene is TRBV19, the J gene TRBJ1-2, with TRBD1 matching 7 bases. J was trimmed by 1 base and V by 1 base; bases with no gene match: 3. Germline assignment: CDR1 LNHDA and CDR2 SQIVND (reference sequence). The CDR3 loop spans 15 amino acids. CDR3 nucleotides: TGTGCCAGTAGTATAGTGGGACAGCTTAACTATGGCTACACCTTC. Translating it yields CASSIVGQLNYGYTF.

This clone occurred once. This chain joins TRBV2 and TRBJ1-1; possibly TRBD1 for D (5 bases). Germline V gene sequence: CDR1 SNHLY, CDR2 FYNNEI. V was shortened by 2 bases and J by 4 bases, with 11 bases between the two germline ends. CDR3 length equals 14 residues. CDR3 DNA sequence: TGTGCCAGCAGTGAACAGGGCGCAGGCACTGAAGCTTTCTTT. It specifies CASSEQGAGTEAFF.

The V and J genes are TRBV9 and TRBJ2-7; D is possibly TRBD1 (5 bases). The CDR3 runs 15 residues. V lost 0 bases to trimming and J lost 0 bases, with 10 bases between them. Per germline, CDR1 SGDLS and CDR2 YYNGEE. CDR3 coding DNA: TGTGCCAGCAGCGTAGCGGAAAGGGGCTCCTACGAGCAGTACTTC. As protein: CASSVAERGSYEQYF. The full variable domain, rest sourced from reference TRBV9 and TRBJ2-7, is DSGVTQTPKHLITATGQRVTLRCSPRSGDLSVYWYQQSLDQGLQFLIQYYNGEERAKGNILERFSAQQFPDLHSELNLSSLELGDSALYFCASSVAERGSYEQYFGPGTRLTVT.

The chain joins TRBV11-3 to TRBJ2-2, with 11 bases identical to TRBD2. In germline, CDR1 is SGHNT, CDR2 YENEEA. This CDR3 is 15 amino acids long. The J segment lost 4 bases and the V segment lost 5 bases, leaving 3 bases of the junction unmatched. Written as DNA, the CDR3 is TGTGCCAGCAGCCCGACTAGCGGGGCCACCGGGGAGCTGTTTTTT. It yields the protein CASSPTSGATGELFF.

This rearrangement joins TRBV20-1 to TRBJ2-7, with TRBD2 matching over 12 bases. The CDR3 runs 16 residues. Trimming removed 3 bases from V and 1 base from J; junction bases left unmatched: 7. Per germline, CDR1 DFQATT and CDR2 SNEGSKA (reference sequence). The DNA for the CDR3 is TGCAGTGCTAGTCCTCCTAGCGGGGGGGCTTCCTACGAGCAGTACTTC. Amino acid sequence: CSASPPSGGASYEQYF.